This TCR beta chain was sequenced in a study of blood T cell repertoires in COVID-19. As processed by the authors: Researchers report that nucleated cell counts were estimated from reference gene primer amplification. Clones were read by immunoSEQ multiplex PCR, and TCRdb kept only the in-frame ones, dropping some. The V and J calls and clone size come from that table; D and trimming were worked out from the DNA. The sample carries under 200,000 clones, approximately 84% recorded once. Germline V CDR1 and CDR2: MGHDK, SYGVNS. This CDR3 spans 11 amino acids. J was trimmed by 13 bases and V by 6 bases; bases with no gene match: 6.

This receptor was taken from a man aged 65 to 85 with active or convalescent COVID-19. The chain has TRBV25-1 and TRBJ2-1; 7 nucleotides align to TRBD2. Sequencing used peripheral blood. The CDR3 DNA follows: TGTGCCAGCAGGGGGGGGACTATACAGTTCTTC. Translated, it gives CASRGGTIQFF.